This is a list of T cell receptor beta chains from one sample in a study of blood T cell repertoires in COVID-19. Only in-frame clones appear in the TCRdb table, and some are missing; sequencing was by immunoSEQ multiplex PCR. The sample has about 230,000 clones; 80% to 85% are singletons. Sequencing was performed on peripheral blood. These receptors were obtained from a man aged 35 to 55 with acute or convalescent COVID-19. The CDR3 runs from the conserved cysteine through the conserved F or W. The order of the fields is J gene, D gene, clone size, V gene, CDR3 DNA, CDR3 protein. The D gene is left open where the match is weak. Expanded clones are given a class, and other clones once, few, many or no size at all.

j_call: TRBJ1-3
d_call: NA
clone_size: once
v_call: TRBV14
cdr3_nt: TGTGCCAGCAGCCAAGCCGGGTTTGGAAACACCATATATTTT
cdr3_aa: CASSQAGFGNTIYF

j_call: TRBJ2-6
d_call: NA
clone_size: NA
v_call: TRBV10-3
cdr3_nt: TGTGCCAATGGGCCTTCCTCTGGGGCCAACGTCCTGACTTTC
cdr3_aa: CANGPSSGANVLTF

j_call: TRBJ2-7
d_call: TRBD1
clone_size: NA
v_call: TRBV3-1/TRBV3-2
cdr3_nt: TGTGCCAGCAGCCTTAGGACAGGTCCCTACGAGCAGTACTTC
cdr3_aa: CASSLRTGPYEQYF

j_call: TRBJ2-3
d_call: NA
clone_size: NA
v_call: TRBV11-2
cdr3_nt: TGTGCCAGCAGCAAGAGGCAGCGATTAAGCACAGATACGCAGTATTTT
cdr3_aa: CASSKRQRLSTDTQYF

j_call: TRBJ2-1
d_call: TRBD2
clone_size: NA
v_call: TRBV7-2
cdr3_nt: TGTGCCAGCAGCACTCTACTAGCGGGGGGATACAATGAGCAGTTCTTC
cdr3_aa: CASSTLLAGGYNEQFF

j_call: TRBJ2-1
d_call: NA
clone_size: NA
v_call: TRBV5-1
cdr3_nt: TGCGCCAGCAGCTTGATCGGTGGGGGGAATGAGCAGTTCTTC
cdr3_aa: CASSLIGGGNEQFF

j_call: TRBJ1-2
d_call: NA
clone_size: NA
v_call: TRBV27
cdr3_nt: TGTGCCAGCAGTTTATACCCCCCCCTGGGGGCCGAGGTCTATGGCTACACCTTC
cdr3_aa: CASSLYPPLGAEVYGYTF

j_call: TRBJ2-7
d_call: NA
clone_size: NA
v_call: TRBV19
cdr3_nt: TGTGCCAGTAGTATAGATCACGCTTGGGAGACCCCCTTCTACGAGCAGTACTTC
cdr3_aa: CASSIDHAWETPFYEQYF

j_call: TRBJ1-3
d_call: TRBD1
clone_size: NA
v_call: TRBV30
cdr3_nt: TGTGCCTGGAGTGCGGACAGGAGATTTCCTCGCTCTGGAAACACCATATATTTT
cdr3_aa: CAWSADRRFPRSGNTIYF

j_call: TRBJ2-1
d_call: TRBD2
clone_size: NA
v_call: TRBV11-2
cdr3_nt: TGTGCCAGCAGCCAAAGCGGGAGGGGCTACAATGAGCAGTTCTTC
cdr3_aa: CASSQSGRGYNEQFF

j_call: TRBJ1-2
d_call: NA
clone_size: NA
v_call: TRBV15
cdr3_nt: TGTGCCACCAGCAGCTCGAGGACTGATGGCTACACCTTC
cdr3_aa: CATSSSRTDGYTF

j_call: TRBJ2-1
d_call: TRBD2
clone_size: NA
v_call: TRBV11-3
cdr3_nt: TGTGCCAGCAGCACTAGCGGAGCCTCCTACAATGAGCAGTTCTTC
cdr3_aa: CASSTSGASYNEQFF

j_call: TRBJ1-4
d_call: TRBD1
clone_size: few
v_call: TRBV6-1
cdr3_nt: TGTGCCAGCAGTGAAGCAGGGGACAGGGAAAGTTTTTTT
cdr3_aa: CASSEAGDRESFF

j_call: TRBJ1-1
d_call: NA
clone_size: NA
v_call: TRBV6-5
cdr3_nt: TGTGCCAGCAGGAAAAGGACCGGGAGAACCACTGAAGCTTTCTTT
cdr3_aa: CASRKRTGRTTEAFF

j_call: TRBJ1-2
d_call: NA
clone_size: NA
v_call: TRBV7-2
cdr3_nt: TGTGCCAGCAGCTTAGAGGCCACTAACAACTATGGCTACACCTTC
cdr3_aa: CASSLEATNNYGYTF

j_call: TRBJ2-3
d_call: TRBD2
clone_size: once
v_call: TRBV5-1
cdr3_nt: TGCGCCAGCAGCTCTGGGCCATCTAGCGGGAGAGGTGATACGCAGTATTTT
cdr3_aa: CASSSGPSSGRGDTQYF

j_call: TRBJ2-6
d_call: NA
clone_size: NA
v_call: TRBV10-3
cdr3_nt: TGTGCCATCTCTACTTCGGGACACCTAAGCTCTGGGGCCAACGTCCTGACTTTC
cdr3_aa: CAISTSGHLSSGANVLTF

j_call: TRBJ1-2
d_call: NA
clone_size: NA
v_call: TRBV29-1
cdr3_nt: TGCAGCGTTGGGACAGCCGTTAACTATGGCTACACCTTC
cdr3_aa: CSVGTAVNYGYTF

j_call: TRBJ2-2
d_call: TRBD1
clone_size: once
v_call: TRBV19
cdr3_nt: TGTGCCAGTAGTATCCAAAGCCGGACAGGGGACGGCACCGGGGAGCTGTTTTTT
cdr3_aa: CASSIQSRTGDGTGELFF

j_call: TRBJ2-7
d_call: NA
clone_size: NA
v_call: TRBV10-3
cdr3_nt: TGTGCCATCAGGCGGGACAGAACCTACGAGCAGTACTTC
cdr3_aa: CAIRRDRTYEQYF

j_call: TRBJ2-7
d_call: TRBD2
clone_size: NA
v_call: TRBV7-2
cdr3_nt: TGTGCCAGCAGCTCATCTAGCGGACCCTACGAGCAGTACTTC
cdr3_aa: CASSSSSGPYEQYF

j_call: TRBJ2-2
d_call: TRBD1
clone_size: NA
v_call: TRBV7-9
cdr3_nt: TGTGCCAGCAGCCAAACCGGGACAGGGATTTCCGGGGAGCTGTTTTTT
cdr3_aa: CASSQTGTGISGELFF

j_call: TRBJ2-5
d_call: NA
clone_size: NA
v_call: TRBV10-2
cdr3_nt: TGCGCCAGCAGTGAACAGCTCTTCTGGGAGACCCAGTACTTC
cdr3_aa: CASSEQLFWETQYF

j_call: TRBJ2-1
d_call: TRBD2
clone_size: NA
v_call: TRBV5-6
cdr3_nt: TGTGCCAGCAGCGAAGTGGGACTAGCGGGAAACAATGAGCAGTTCTTC
cdr3_aa: CASSEVGLAGNNEQFF

j_call: TRBJ1-4
d_call: TRBD1
clone_size: NA
v_call: TRBV6-2/TRBV6-3
cdr3_nt: TGTGCCAGCAGTCGGACCGGGACAGAAAATGAAAAACTGTTTTTT
cdr3_aa: CASSRTGTENEKLFF

j_call: TRBJ2-1
d_call: NA
clone_size: NA
v_call: TRBV7-8
cdr3_nt: TGTGCCAGTACAGGGAGTCCCGCGAATGAGCAGTTCTTC
cdr3_aa: CASTGSPANEQFF

j_call: TRBJ1-1
d_call: TRBD1
clone_size: NA
v_call: TRBV19
cdr3_nt: TGTGCCAGTATCCGACAGGGGATGAACACTGAAGCTTTCTTT
cdr3_aa: CASIRQGMNTEAFF

j_call: TRBJ2-1
d_call: TRBD2
clone_size: NA
v_call: TRBV7-8
cdr3_nt: TGTGCCAGCAGCTTAGCGGGAGGGCCTAGGGAGCAGTTCTTC
cdr3_aa: CASSLAGGPREQFF

j_call: TRBJ2-4
d_call: NA
clone_size: NA
v_call: TRBV18
cdr3_nt: TGTGCCAGCTCACCACGGGCAAGCGGGTTAGCCAAAAACATTCAGTACTTC
cdr3_aa: CASSPRASGLAKNIQYF

j_call: TRBJ1-1
d_call: NA
clone_size: NA
v_call: TRBV29-1
cdr3_nt: TGCAGCGTCCTCGACAGAGGAAACACTGAAGCTTTCTTT
cdr3_aa: CSVLDRGNTEAFF

j_call: TRBJ1-6
d_call: NA
clone_size: NA
v_call: TRBV19
cdr3_nt: TGTGCCAGTAGTATCAGGGATCGGAATTCACCCCTCCACTTT
cdr3_aa: CASSIRDRNSPLHF

j_call: TRBJ2-7
d_call: NA
clone_size: NA
v_call: TRBV12-3/TRBV12-4
cdr3_nt: TGTGCCAGCAGTTGGGCATCCTACGAGCAGTACTTC
cdr3_aa: CASSWASYEQYF

j_call: TRBJ2-7
d_call: NA
clone_size: NA
v_call: TRBV7-2
cdr3_nt: TGTGCCAGCAGCTTAGTTACCTACGAGCAGTACTTC
cdr3_aa: CASSLVTYEQYF

j_call: TRBJ2-3
d_call: NA
clone_size: NA
v_call: TRBV5-1
cdr3_nt: TGCGCCAGCAGCTCCGCAGAGGGCCAAGATACGCAGTATTTT
cdr3_aa: CASSSAEGQDTQYF

j_call: TRBJ1-1
d_call: NA
clone_size: NA
v_call: TRBV11-2
cdr3_nt: TGTGCCAGCAGCTCCGCAGGGGCTCAGAACACTGAAGCTTTCTTT
cdr3_aa: CASSSAGAQNTEAFF

j_call: TRBJ2-5
d_call: NA
clone_size: NA
v_call: TRBV30
cdr3_nt: TGTGCCTGGAGTGTAGCCCACAGGAGACAAGAGACCCAGTACTTC
cdr3_aa: CAWSVAHRRQETQYF

j_call: TRBJ1-1
d_call: NA
clone_size: NA
v_call: TRBV19
cdr3_nt: TGTGCCACCTTGGGGGGAGCTTTCTTT
cdr3_aa: CATLGGAFF

j_call: TRBJ2-7
d_call: TRBD2
clone_size: NA
v_call: TRBV7-9
cdr3_nt: TGTGCCAGCAGCTCGGGACTAGCGGACTCCTACGAGCAGTACTTC
cdr3_aa: CASSSGLADSYEQYF

j_call: TRBJ1-4
d_call: NA
clone_size: NA
v_call: TRBV4-1
cdr3_nt: TGCGCCAGCAGCCAAGCCCCGGGAGCAACTAATGAAAAACTGTTTTTT
cdr3_aa: CASSQAPGATNEKLFF

j_call: TRBJ2-5
d_call: TRBD1
clone_size: NA
v_call: TRBV6-6
cdr3_nt: TGTGCCAGCAGTCCCGGGACAGCAGAGACCCAGTACTTC
cdr3_aa: CASSPGTAETQYF

j_call: TRBJ2-1
d_call: TRBD2
clone_size: NA
v_call: TRBV5-4
cdr3_nt: TGTGCCAGCACCCCCCGGGGAGGGGAGGCTGAGCAGTTCTTC
cdr3_aa: CASTPRGGEAEQFF

j_call: TRBJ2-7
d_call: NA
clone_size: NA
v_call: TRBV4-2
cdr3_nt: TGTGCCAGCAGCCAAGAATGGCAGGGGAACTACGAGCAGTACTTC
cdr3_aa: CASSQEWQGNYEQYF

j_call: TRBJ2-2
d_call: NA
clone_size: NA
v_call: TRBV19
cdr3_nt: TGTGCCAGTACCTTCAAGGGGGGGGAGCTGTTTTTT
cdr3_aa: CASTFKGGELFF

j_call: TRBJ2-5
d_call: TRBD1
clone_size: NA
v_call: TRBV5-6
cdr3_nt: TGTGCCAGCAGCGAAACCGGGACAGATCTACAAGAGACCCAGTACTTC
cdr3_aa: CASSETGTDLQETQYF

j_call: TRBJ2-5
d_call: NA
clone_size: NA
v_call: TRBV7-9
cdr3_nt: TGTGCCAGCAGCTCCGGAGATGACAGGACGCTCCAAGAGACCCAGTACTTC
cdr3_aa: CASSSGDDRTLQETQYF

j_call: TRBJ2-5
d_call: TRBD2
clone_size: once
v_call: TRBV18
cdr3_nt: TGTGCCAGCTCACCAGAGAGCGCGGGAGGATTCCAAGAGACCCAGTACTTC
cdr3_aa: CASSPESAGGFQETQYF

j_call: TRBJ2-7
d_call: TRBD2
clone_size: NA
v_call: TRBV5-4
cdr3_nt: TGTGCCAGCAGCCGTGGGCTAGCGGGAACCTACGAGCAGTACTTC
cdr3_aa: CASSRGLAGTYEQYF

j_call: TRBJ1-4
d_call: TRBD1
clone_size: few
v_call: TRBV5-1
cdr3_nt: TGCGCCAGTCGCACCGGGACAGGGACTGAAAAACTGTTTTTT
cdr3_aa: CASRTGTGTEKLFF

j_call: TRBJ1-2
d_call: TRBD1
clone_size: NA
v_call: TRBV6-5
cdr3_nt: TGTGCCAGCAGTTACTCCCAGGGGGCAGACTATGGCTACACCTTC
cdr3_aa: CASSYSQGADYGYTF

j_call: TRBJ2-6
d_call: NA
clone_size: NA
v_call: TRBV6-5
cdr3_nt: TGTGCCAGCAGTTACGACAGCTCTGGGGCCAACGTCCTGACTTTC
cdr3_aa: CASSYDSSGANVLTF

j_call: TRBJ1-2
d_call: NA
clone_size: NA
v_call: TRBV2
cdr3_nt: TGTGCCAGCAGTGCGGGAGGACCGAGCCCTTACTATGGCTACACCTTC
cdr3_aa: CASSAGGPSPYYGYTF

j_call: TRBJ2-3
d_call: TRBD1
clone_size: NA
v_call: TRBV11-3
cdr3_nt: TGTGCCAGCAGCTCCCGACAGGGTACGCAGTATTTT
cdr3_aa: CASSSRQGTQYF

j_call: TRBJ2-3
d_call: TRBD2
clone_size: NA
v_call: TRBV7-2
cdr3_nt: TGTGCCAGCAGCTTATCTAGCGGGAGATCAGATACGCAGTATTTT
cdr3_aa: CASSLSSGRSDTQYF

j_call: TRBJ2-1
d_call: TRBD1
clone_size: NA
v_call: TRBV10-1
cdr3_nt: TGCGCCAGCAGTCAGGACAGGGCTTCTGGGGCGACCTACAATGAGCAGTTCTTC
cdr3_aa: CASSQDRASGATYNEQFF

j_call: TRBJ2-2
d_call: NA
clone_size: NA
v_call: TRBV11-3
cdr3_nt: TGTGCCAGCAGCTACCATATCGTCTGGAGGGAAGAAAACACCGGGGAGCTGTTTTTT
cdr3_aa: CASSYHIVWREENTGELFF